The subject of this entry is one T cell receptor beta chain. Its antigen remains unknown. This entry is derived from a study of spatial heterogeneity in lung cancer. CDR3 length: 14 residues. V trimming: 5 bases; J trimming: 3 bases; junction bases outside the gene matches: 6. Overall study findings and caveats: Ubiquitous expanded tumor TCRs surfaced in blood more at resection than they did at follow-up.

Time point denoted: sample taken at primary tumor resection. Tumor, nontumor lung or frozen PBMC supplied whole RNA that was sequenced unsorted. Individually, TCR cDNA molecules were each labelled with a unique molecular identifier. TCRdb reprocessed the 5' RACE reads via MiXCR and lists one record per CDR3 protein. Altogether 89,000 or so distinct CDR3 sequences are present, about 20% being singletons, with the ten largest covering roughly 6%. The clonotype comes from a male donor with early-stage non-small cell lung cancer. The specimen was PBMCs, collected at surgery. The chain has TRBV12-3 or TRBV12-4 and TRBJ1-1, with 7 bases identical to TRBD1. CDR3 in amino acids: CASSITGVDTEAFF. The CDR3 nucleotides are TGTGCCAGCAGTATAACAGGGGTGGACACTGAAGCTTTCTTT.